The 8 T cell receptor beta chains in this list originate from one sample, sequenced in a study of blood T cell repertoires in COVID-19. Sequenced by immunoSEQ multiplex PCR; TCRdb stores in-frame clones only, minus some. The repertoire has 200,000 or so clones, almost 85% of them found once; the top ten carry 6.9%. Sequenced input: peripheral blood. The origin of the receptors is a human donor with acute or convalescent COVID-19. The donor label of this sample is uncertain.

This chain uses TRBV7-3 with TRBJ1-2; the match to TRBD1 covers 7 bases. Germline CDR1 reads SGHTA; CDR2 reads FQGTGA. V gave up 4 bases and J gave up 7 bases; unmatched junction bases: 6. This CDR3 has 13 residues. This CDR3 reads CASSSSGGGGYTF. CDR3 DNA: TGTGCCAGCAGCTCCTCAGGGGGAGGTGGCTACACCTTC.

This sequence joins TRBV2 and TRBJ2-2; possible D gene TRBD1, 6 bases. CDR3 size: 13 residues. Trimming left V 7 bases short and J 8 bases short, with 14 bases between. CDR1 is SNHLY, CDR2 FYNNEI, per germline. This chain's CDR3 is CASNTQGQGELFF. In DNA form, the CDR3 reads TGTGCCAGCAATACACAAGGACAGGGGGAGCTGTTTTTT.

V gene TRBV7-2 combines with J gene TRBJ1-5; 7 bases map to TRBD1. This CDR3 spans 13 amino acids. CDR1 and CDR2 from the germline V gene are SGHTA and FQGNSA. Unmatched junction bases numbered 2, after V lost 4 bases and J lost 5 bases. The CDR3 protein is CASSSTGDQPQHF. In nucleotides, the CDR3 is TGTGCCAGCAGCTCTACAGGGGATCAGCCCCAGCATTTT.

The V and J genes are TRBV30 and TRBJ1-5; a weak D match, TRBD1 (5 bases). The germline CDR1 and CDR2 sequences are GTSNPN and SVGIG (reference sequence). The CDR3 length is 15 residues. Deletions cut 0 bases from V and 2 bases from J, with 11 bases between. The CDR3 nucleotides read TGTGCCTGGAGTGTAGGGGAACAGGGCAATCAGCCCCAGCATTTT. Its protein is CAWSVGEQGNQPQHF.

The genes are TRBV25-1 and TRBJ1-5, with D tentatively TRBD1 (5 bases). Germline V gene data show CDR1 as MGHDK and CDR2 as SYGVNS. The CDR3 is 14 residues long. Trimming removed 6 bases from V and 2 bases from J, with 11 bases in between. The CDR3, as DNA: TGTGCCAGCAGCCAGGGAAGGGGCAATCAGCCCCAGCATTTT. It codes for CASSQGRGNQPQHF.

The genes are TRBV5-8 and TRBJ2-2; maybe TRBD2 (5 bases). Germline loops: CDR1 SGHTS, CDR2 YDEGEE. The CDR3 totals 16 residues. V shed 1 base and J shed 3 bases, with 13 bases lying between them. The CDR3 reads CASSLSMRADTGELFF. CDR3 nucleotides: TGTGCCAGCAGCTTGTCAATGAGGGCCGACACCGGGGAGCTGTTTTTT.

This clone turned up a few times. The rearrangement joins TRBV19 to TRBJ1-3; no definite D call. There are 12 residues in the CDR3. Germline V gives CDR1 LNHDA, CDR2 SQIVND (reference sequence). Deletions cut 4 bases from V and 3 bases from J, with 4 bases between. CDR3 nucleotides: TGTGCCAGTAGTACGGGTGGAAACACCATATATTTT. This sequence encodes CASSTGGNTIYF.

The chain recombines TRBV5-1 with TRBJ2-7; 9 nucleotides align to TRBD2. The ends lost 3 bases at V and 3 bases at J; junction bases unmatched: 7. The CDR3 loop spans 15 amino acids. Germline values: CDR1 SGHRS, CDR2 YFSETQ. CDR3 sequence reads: CASSSLAGLNYEQYF. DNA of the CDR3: TGCGCCAGCAGCTCCCTAGCGGGGCTTAACTACGAGCAGTACTTC.